This T cell receptor (beta chain) was captured in a study of cytomegalovirus exposure and HLA in healthy donors. The CDR3 extends over 15 amino acids. Germline values: CDR1 SNHLY, CDR2 FYNNEI. Trimming took 3 bases from V and 1 from J, leaving 10 bases between them. The PCR was carried out with 60 Vbeta primers and 13 Jbeta primers. Method: immunoSEQ multiplex PCR; TCRdb's copy keeps in-frame clones and lacks some. The sample table includes more than 95,000 clones. The sequenced material came from PBMCs. This chain connects TRBV2 to TRBJ1-5, with D possibly being TRBD1 (5 bases). The clonotype originates from a young man in good health and CMV-seronegative. The CDR3 reads CASSDPSGSNQPQHF. The CDR3 nucleotides are TGTGCCAGCAGTGATCCCTCAGGGAGCAATCAGCCCCAGCATTTT.